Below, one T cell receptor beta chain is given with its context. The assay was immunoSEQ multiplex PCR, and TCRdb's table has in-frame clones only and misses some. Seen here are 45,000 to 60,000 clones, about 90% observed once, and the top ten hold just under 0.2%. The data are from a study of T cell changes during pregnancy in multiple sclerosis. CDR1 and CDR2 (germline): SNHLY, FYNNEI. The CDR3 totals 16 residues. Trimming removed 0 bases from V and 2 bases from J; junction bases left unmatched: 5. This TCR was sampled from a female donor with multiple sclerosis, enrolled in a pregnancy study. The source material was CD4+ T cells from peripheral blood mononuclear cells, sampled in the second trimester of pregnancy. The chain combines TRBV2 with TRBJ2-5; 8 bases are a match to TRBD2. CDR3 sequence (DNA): TGTGCCAGCAGTGAAGCGCTACAGCGGGGGCAAGAGACCCAGTACTTC. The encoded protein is CASSEALQRGQETQYF.